Below, 13 T cell receptor beta chains from the same sample are listed, as sequenced in a study of CXCR3-negative and CXCR3-positive naive CD8 T cells. Through 5' RACE with UMI labels, the TRB cDNA libraries were prepared. With the 5' RACE reads reprocessed, TCRdb shows one record per CDR3 protein and no DNA. The listing contains more than 45,000 distinct CDR3 sequences. Sequencing input: memory CD8+ T cells from blood. The receptors originated from a human donor in good health. Some clones in this sample may be carry-over from other donors' samples.

This chain connects TRBV27 to TRBJ1-1; TCRdb lists TRBD1, though no DNA is available to test this call. The germline V gene encodes CDR1 MNHEY and CDR2 SMNVEV (reference sequence). CDR3 length: 14 residues. The CDR3 spells CASSGTGMNTEAFF.

The chain is built from TRBV29-1 and TRBJ1-1; TCRdb gives TRBD1 as the D gene, but with no DNA this cannot be confirmed. The CDR3 contains 14 residues. The germline CDR1 and CDR2 sequences are SQVTM and ANQGSEA. The chain's CDR3 is CSAAGTASNTEAFF.

The chain couples TRBV7-9 to TRBJ2-1; TCRdb's assignment of TRBD2 cannot be checked, as there is no DNA. Germline CDR1 SEHNR, CDR2 FQNEAQ (reference sequence). The CDR3 loop spans 14 amino acids. CDR3 loop: CASSLAGGLDEQFF.

The J gene is TRBJ2-1, the V gene TRBV29-1; TCRdb's assignment of TRBD2 cannot be checked, as there is no DNA. CDR1 is SQVTM and CDR2 is ANQGSEA in the germline V gene. CDR3 size: 13 residues. Here the CDR3 reads CSVSSTPYNEQFF.

The chain links TRBV6-4 to TRBJ2-1; TCRdb picks TRBD2, but there is no DNA to check that call. CDR3 size: 15 residues. CDR1 is MRHNA, CDR2 SNTAGT, per germline. The CDR3 loop is CASSDGEHLANEQFF.

This rearrangement joins TRBV4-2 to TRBJ2-7; TCRdb selects TRBD1, and the lack of DNA leaves this call unchecked. The CDR3 consists of 15 residues. The germline V gene has CDR1 LGHNA and CDR2 YNFKEQ. CDR3 loop: CASSQITGPTYEQYF.

The V and J genes are TRBV6-5 and TRBJ2-1. CDR1 and CDR2 (germline): MNHEY, SVGAGI. The CDR3 runs 16 residues. This chain's CDR3 is CASSYTDTSSYNEQFF.

The chain carries TRBV29-1 and TRBJ2-7; TCRdb designates TRBD1, a call that cannot be tested without DNA. This CDR3 spans 14 amino acids. In germline, CDR1 is SQVTM, CDR2 ANQGSEA. The CDR3: CSVRGTGSSYEQYF.

V is TRBV12-3 or TRBV12-4 and J is TRBJ2-5; absent DNA, TCRdb's TRBD1 call cannot be checked. The CDR3 has 13 amino acids. The CDR3 loop reads CAVRGQGKETQYF.

V usage is TRBV4-2 and J usage is TRBJ2-5. Germline lookup yields CDR1 LGHNA and CDR2 YNFKEQ. CDR3 length equals 15 residues. CDR3 residues: CASSQDQDSVVVQYF.

The V gene is TRBV3-1, the J gene TRBJ1-1. The CDR3 loop spans 14 amino acids. Germline CDR1 and CDR2: LGHDT and YNNKEL (reference sequence). CDR3 region: CASSHPGGKVEAFF.

The chain is built from TRBV25-1 and TRBJ1-1; TCRdb indicates TRBD1, and absent DNA this call remains unverified. The CDR3 spans 15 residues. The germline gives CDR1 MGHDK, CDR2 SYGVNS. CDR3 sequence reads: CASSELLGQGFGAFF.

The rearrangement links TRBV29-1 to TRBJ1-1. The V gene's germline CDR1 is SQVTM and CDR2 ANQGSEA. The CDR3 loop spans 12 amino acids. CDR3 region: CSVEGLVTEAFF.